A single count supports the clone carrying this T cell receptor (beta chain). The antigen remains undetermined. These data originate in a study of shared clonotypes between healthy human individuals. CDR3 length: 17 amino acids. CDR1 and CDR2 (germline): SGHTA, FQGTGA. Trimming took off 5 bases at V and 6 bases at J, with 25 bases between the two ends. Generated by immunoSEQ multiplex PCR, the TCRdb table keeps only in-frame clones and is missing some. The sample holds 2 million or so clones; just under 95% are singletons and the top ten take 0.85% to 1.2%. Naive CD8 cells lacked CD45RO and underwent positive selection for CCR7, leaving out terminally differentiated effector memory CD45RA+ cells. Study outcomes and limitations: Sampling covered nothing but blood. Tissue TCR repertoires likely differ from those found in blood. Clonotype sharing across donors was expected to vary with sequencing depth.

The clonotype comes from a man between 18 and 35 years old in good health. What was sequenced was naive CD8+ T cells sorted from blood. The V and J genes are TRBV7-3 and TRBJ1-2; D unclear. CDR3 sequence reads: CASSPMPGMPLPNGYTF. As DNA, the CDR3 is TGTGCCAGCAGCCCAATGCCCGGGATGCCACTTCCTAATGGCTACACCTTC.